What follows are 7 T cell receptor beta chains derived from one specimen sequenced in a study of shared clonotypes between healthy human individuals. Data came from immunoSEQ multiplex PCR; TCRdb stores just in-frame clones and leaves some out. The table has some 2,100,000 clones, roughly 95% seen once. The sequenced material came from naive CD4+ T cells sorted from blood. The subset was: CD45RA+ positively selected. These receptors all come from a man between 18 and 29 years old in good health.

The chain recombines TRBV7-2 with TRBJ2-5; 9 nucleotides agree with TRBD1. Per the germline V gene, CDR1 is SGHTA and CDR2 is FQGNSA. The V and J ends lost 5 bases and 2 bases, in that order; junction bases with no gene match: 9. This CDR3 is built from 16 residues. CDR3 coding DNA: TGTGCCAGCAGCCCGAGGGACAGGGAGATTCAAGAGACCCAGTACTTC. It yields the protein CASSPRDREIQETQYF. The full variable domain, completed using reference TRBV7-2 and TRBJ2-5, is GAGVSQSPSNKVTEKGKDVELRCDPISGHTALYWYRQSLGQGLEFLIYFQGNSAPDKSGLPSDRFSAERTGGSVSTLTIQRTQQEDSAVYLCASSPRDREIQETQYFGPGTRLLVL.

This clone was counted once. The chain links TRBV28 to TRBJ2-7; tentatively, D is TRBD1 (5 bases). Germline CDR1 MDHEN, CDR2 SYDVKM. The CDR3 totals 14 residues. The V gene lost 4 bases and the J gene lost 6 bases, with 16 bases spanning the gap. CDR3 protein: CASSYPGLTSEQYF. The CDR3 DNA sequence: TGTGCCAGCAGTTACCCAGGGTTAACAAGCGAGCAGTACTTC.

The chain recombines TRBV6-4 with TRBJ1-1; TRBD1 matches 7 bases. V lost 2 bases, J lost 0 bases, and 9 bases stayed unmatched. This CDR3 contains 17 residues. Germline loops: CDR1 MRHNA, CDR2 SNTAGT. CDR3 region: CASSDRHPGQLNTEAFF. The CDR3 region has the DNA TGTGCCAGCAGTGACCGTCATCCGGGACAGCTGAACACTGAAGCTTTCTTT.

The rearrangement joins TRBV10-1 to TRBJ2-3; no firm D call. This CDR3 is built from 14 residues. The V gene lost 2 bases and the J gene lost 0 bases, with 6 bases spanning the gap. CDR1 is WNHNN, CDR2 SYGVQD, per germline (reference sequence). CDR3 residues: CASSEDPSTDTQYF. CDR3 coding DNA: TGCGCCAGCAGTGAGGATCCCAGCACAGATACGCAGTATTTT.

The CDR3 region is CASSLQGSANVLTF. The DNA of the CDR3 is TGTGCCAGCAGCTTACAGGGATCGGCCAACGTCCTGACTTTC. V and J are TRBV7-9 and TRBJ2-6, with D tentatively TRBD1 (5 bases). The germline CDR1 and CDR2 sequences are SEHNR and FQNEAQ (reference sequence). The CDR3 contains 14 residues. Deletions cut 2 bases from V and 6 bases from J, with 8 bases between. The full variable domain, its missing parts supplied by reference TRBV7-9 and TRBJ2-6, is DTGVSQNPRHKITKRGQNVTFRCDPISEHNRLYWYRQTLGQGPEFLTYFQNEAQLEKSRLLSDRFSAERPKGSFSTLEIQRTEQGDSAMYLCASSLQGSANVLTFGAGSRLTVL.

V and J are TRBV19 and TRBJ2-3, with 8 bases identical to TRBD2. This CDR3 contains 17 residues. The V gene's germline CDR1 is LNHDA and CDR2 SQIVND (reference sequence). V was clipped by 5 bases and J by 5 bases; unmatched bases: 15. DNA for the CDR3: TGTGCCAGTAGTTTTGTACTAGCGGCCCTCGGGGAAGATACGCAGTATTTT. As protein: CASSFVLAALGEDTQYF.

This rearrangement joins TRBV6-1 to TRBJ2-3, with D possibly matching TRBD1 (5 bases). V was cut by 0 bases and J by 5 bases, with 12 bases left in between. CDR3 length equals 15 residues. Germline V gives CDR1 MNHNS, CDR2 SASEGT. The DNA for the CDR3 is TGTGCCAGCAGTGAAGCGGGGCTTGGTGAAGATACGCAGTATTTT. Protein: CASSEAGLGEDTQYF.